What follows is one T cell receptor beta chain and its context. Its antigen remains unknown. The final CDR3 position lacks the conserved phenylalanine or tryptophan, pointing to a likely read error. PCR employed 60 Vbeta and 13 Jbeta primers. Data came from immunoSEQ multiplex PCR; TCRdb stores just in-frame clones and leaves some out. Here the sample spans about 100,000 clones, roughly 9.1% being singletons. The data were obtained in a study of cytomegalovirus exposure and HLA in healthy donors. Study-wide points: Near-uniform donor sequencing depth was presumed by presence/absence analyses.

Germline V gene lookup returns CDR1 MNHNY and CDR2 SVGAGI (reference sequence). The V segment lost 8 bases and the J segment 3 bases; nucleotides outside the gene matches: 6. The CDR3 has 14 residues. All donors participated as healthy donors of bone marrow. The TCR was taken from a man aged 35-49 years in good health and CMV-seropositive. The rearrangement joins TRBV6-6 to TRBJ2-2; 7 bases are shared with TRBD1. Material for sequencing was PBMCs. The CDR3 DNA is TGTGCCAGCGTGACAGGGCTGTACACCGGGGAGCTGTTTGTT. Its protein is CASVTGLYTGELFV.